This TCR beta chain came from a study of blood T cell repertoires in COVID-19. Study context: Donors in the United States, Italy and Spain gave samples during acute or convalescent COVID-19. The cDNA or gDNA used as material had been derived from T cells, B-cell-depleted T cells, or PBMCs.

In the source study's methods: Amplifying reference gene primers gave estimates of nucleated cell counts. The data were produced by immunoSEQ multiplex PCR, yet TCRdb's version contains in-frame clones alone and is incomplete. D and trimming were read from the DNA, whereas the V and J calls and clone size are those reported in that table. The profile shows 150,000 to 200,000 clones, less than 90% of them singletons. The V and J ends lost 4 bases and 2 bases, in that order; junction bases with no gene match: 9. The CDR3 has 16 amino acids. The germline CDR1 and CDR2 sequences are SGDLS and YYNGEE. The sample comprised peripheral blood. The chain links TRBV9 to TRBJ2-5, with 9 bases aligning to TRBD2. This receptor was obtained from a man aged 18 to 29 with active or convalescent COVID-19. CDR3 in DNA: TGTGCCAGCAGCCCATCTAGCGGGGCCTCACAAGAGACCCAGTACTTC. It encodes CASSPSSGASQETQYF. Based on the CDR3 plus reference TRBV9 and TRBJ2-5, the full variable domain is DSGVTQTPKHLITATGQRVTLRCSPRSGDLSVYWYQQSLDQGLQFLIQYYNGEERAKGNILERFSAQQFPDLHSELNLSSLELGDSALYFCASSPSSGASQETQYFGPGTRLLVL.